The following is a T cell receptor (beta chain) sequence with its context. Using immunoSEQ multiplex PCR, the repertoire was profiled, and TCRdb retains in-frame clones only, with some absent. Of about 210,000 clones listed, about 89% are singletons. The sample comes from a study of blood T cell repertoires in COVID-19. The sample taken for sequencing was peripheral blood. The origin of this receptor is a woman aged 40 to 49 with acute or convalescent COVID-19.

The CDR3 reads CASSLGAYPRETQYF. The CDR3, as DNA: TGTGCCAGTAGCCTGGGGGCGTATCCCAGAGAGACCCAGTACTTC. The J gene is TRBJ2-5, the V gene TRBV19, with D tentatively TRBD1 (6 bases). V lost 6 bases and J 4 bases, leaving 18 bases between the germline ends. The CDR3 extends over 15 amino acids. CDR1 and CDR2 (germline): LNHDA, SQIVND (reference sequence). The complete variable domain, with remaining parts taken from reference TRBV19 and TRBJ2-5, reads DGGITQSPKYLFRKEGQNVTLSCEQNLNHDAMYWYRQDPGQGLRLIYYSQIVNDFQKGDIAEGYSVSREKKESFPLTVTSAQKNPTAFYLCASSLGAYPRETQYFGPGTRLLVL.